This passage covers 24 T cell receptor beta chains from one sample sequenced in a study of T-cell reconstitution after alpha-beta-depleted transplantation in children. This sample's TCRbeta library carried unique molecular identifier barcodes. TCRdb reprocessed the PCR reads via MiXCR and lists one record per CDR3 protein. The sample lists fewer than 500,000 distinct CDR3 sequences; approximately 41% were seen once. The sample in question was PBMCs, obtained before TCRalphabeta/CD19-depleted stem cell transplant. These receptor sequences come from a girl aged 2 to 9 with aplastic anemia, due to receive a stem cell transplant.

This clonotype was seen more than once but under ten times. V gene TRBV30 combines with J gene TRBJ2-7; D tentatively reads TRBD1 or TRBD2 (5 bases each). The CDR3 extends over 13 amino acids. CDR1 GTSNPN and CDR2 SVGIG come from the germline V gene (reference sequence). Deletions cut 4 bases from V and 4 bases from J, with 14 bases between. In nucleotides, the CDR3 is TGTGCCTGGAAGGAGGACAAGTTATACGAGCAGTACTTC. As protein: CAWKEDKLYEQYF.

The chain employs TRBV7-9 and TRBJ1-2; D may be TRBD1 (6 bases). V lost 1 base and J lost 4, with 10 bases in between. There are 14 residues in the CDR3. Germline CDR1 SEHNR, CDR2 FQNEAQ (reference sequence). CDR3 protein: CASSLGTDSYGYTF. The CDR3 DNA reads as TGTGCCAGCAGCTTAGGGACAGACAGCTATGGCTACACCTTC.

The V gene is TRBV7-9, the J gene TRBJ2-1; 7 positions match TRBD1. V shed 5 bases and J 1 base; nucleotides not matched to a gene: 11. Per the germline V gene, CDR1 is SEHNR and CDR2 is FQNEAQ (reference sequence). CDR3 size: 17 residues. This CDR3 reads CASSRRATGRSYNEQFF. The CDR3 DNA follows: TGTGCCAGCAGCCGGCGAGCGACAGGGCGGTCCTACAATGAGCAGTTCTTC.

This clonotype occurred many times. The V call is TRBV20-1, the J call TRBJ2-5; the match to TRBD1 covers 12 bases. CDR1 DFQATT and CDR2 SNEGSKA come from the germline V gene (reference sequence). V lost 5 bases and J lost 0; bases outside the gene matches: 1. The CDR3 runs 14 residues. Here the CDR3 DNA reads TGCAGTGCTGGGACAGGGGGCAACCAAGAGACCCAGTACTTC. Encoded protein: CSAGTGGNQETQYF.

V is TRBV29-1 and J is TRBJ2-7; 8 nucleotides align to TRBD2. CDR3 length: 13 residues. V was pared by 7 bases and J by 6 bases, with 11 bases of the junction left unmatched. Germline CDR1 and CDR2: SQVTM and ANQGSEA. CDR3 in amino acids: CSGKAGDQGEQYF. As DNA, the CDR3 is TGCAGCGGAAAAGCGGGAGATCAGGGCGAGCAGTACTTC.

This sequence joins TRBV3-1 and TRBJ2-7, with unresolved D. The CDR3 spans 12 residues. V was shortened by 1 base and J by 7 bases, with 8 bases between the two germline ends. Germline loops: CDR1 LGHDT, CDR2 YNNKEL (reference sequence). The CDR3 loop reads CASSQVTGEQYF. CDR3 DNA sequence: TGTGCCAGCAGCCAAGTAACCGGGGAGCAGTACTTC.

This clonotype has a handful of counts. The chain combines TRBV5-1 with TRBJ1-2; 9 nucleotides agree with TRBD1. The germline gives CDR1 SGHRS, CDR2 YFSETQ. V trimming: 3 bases; J trimming: 6 bases; junction bases outside the gene matches: 9. The CDR3 contains 15 residues. CDR3 loop: CASSSQTGTGNGYTF. In DNA, the CDR3 is TGCGCCAGCAGCTCTCAAACCGGGACAGGGAATGGCTACACCTTC.

V usage is TRBV7-9 and J usage is TRBJ2-1; D is unclear. V lost 1 base and J lost 9, with 10 bases in between. Germline-derived CDR1 and CDR2 are SEHNR and FQNEAQ (reference sequence). CDR3 length equals 13 residues. This CDR3 reads CASSLDLGTEQFF. The CDR3 DNA sequence: TGTGCCAGCAGCTTAGACTTAGGCACTGAGCAGTTCTTC.

This clonotype was seen at least ten times. The chain joins TRBV5-1 to TRBJ2-1, with 8 bases matching TRBD2. Germline CDR1 reads SGHRS; CDR2 reads YFSETQ. CDR3 size: 17 residues. Trimming took 1 base from V and 6 from J; bases not matched to a gene: 12. The CDR3 protein is CASSLYGRTSFGNEQFF. The CDR3 nucleotides read TGCGCCAGCAGCTTGTACGGAAGGACTAGCTTCGGCAATGAGCAGTTCTTC. Full variable domain (remainder filled in from reference TRBV5-1 and TRBJ2-1): KAGVTQTPRYLIKTRGQQVTLSCSPISGHRSVSWYQQTPGQGLQFLFEYFSETQRNKGNFPGRFSGRQFSNSRSEMNVSTLELGDSALYLCASSLYGRTSFGNEQFFGPGTRLTVL.

J is TRBJ2-1 and V is TRBV15; D may be TRBD2 (5 bases). The V gene lost 5 bases and the J gene lost 8 bases, with 16 bases spanning the gap. This CDR3 is built from 14 residues. Germline CDR1 reads LNHNV; CDR2 reads YYDKDF (reference sequence). CDR3 region: CATSLIRGSDEQFF. The CDR3 region has the DNA TGTGCCACCAGCCTCATACGGGGATCCGATGAGCAGTTCTTC.

This chain links TRBV10-3 with TRBJ1-5; 10 nucleotides match TRBD1. The trim removed 4 bases at V and 6 bases at J, leaving 3 bases unmatched. Germline CDR1 is ENHRY and CDR2 is SYGVKD. The CDR3 is 14 residues long. CDR3 residues: CAISGTGGGQPQHF. In nucleotides, the CDR3 is TGTGCCATCAGTGGGACAGGGGGGGGTCAGCCCCAGCATTTT.

The chain has TRBV11-2 and TRBJ1-1; 8 bases are a match to TRBD1. The trim removed 0 bases at V and 4 bases at J, leaving 7 bases unmatched. This CDR3 contains 16 residues. CDR1 and CDR2 from the germline V gene are SGHAT and FQNNGV. For the CDR3, the DNA is TGTGCCAGCAGCTTAGATCGATCAGGGGGCGTCACTGAAGCTTTCTTT. Protein sequence: CASSLDRSGGVTEAFF.

The V gene is TRBV10-3, the J gene TRBJ2-5; TRBD2 matches 8 bases. Germline V gene data show CDR1 as ENHRY and CDR2 as SYGVKD. V gave up 6 bases and J gave up 4 bases; unmatched junction bases: 7. The CDR3 runs to 14 residues. CDR3 sequence: CAISPRAGGETQYF. The DNA for the CDR3 is TGTGCCATCAGCCCCCGGGCGGGGGGAGAGACCCAGTACTTC.

The V gene is TRBV20-1, the J gene TRBJ1-4, with D uncertain. CDR1 and CDR2 from the germline V gene are DFQATT and SNEGSKA (reference sequence). V was shortened by 1 base and J by 2 bases, with 5 bases between the two germline ends. This CDR3 has 13 amino acids. CDR3 nucleotide sequence: TGCAGTGCTAGAGCGGGCACTAATGAAAAACTGTTTTTT. Translation gives CSARAGTNEKLFF.

The V and J genes are TRBV20-1 and TRBJ2-5; D not certain. This CDR3 is 14 amino acids long. Germline CDR1 DFQATT, CDR2 SNEGSKA (reference sequence). Trimming took 3 bases from V and 0 from J, leaving 11 bases between them. In nucleotides, the CDR3 is TGCAGTGCTAGTAGGGCGGTCCACCAAGAGACCCAGTACTTC. Protein: CSASRAVHQETQYF.

The chain couples TRBV7-3 to TRBJ2-1; D perhaps matches TRBD2 (6 bases). Germline loops: CDR1 SGHTA, CDR2 FQGTGA. The CDR3 covers 16 residues. Trimming stripped 1 base from V and 9 bases from J, with 19 bases between. CDR3 coding DNA: TGTGCCAGCAGCTTAATGGGTGTCATGGTGGGGGGTGAGCAGTTCTTC. This encodes CASSLMGVMVGGEQFF. Supplemented by reference TRBV7-3 and TRBJ2-1, the full variable domain reads GAGVSQTPSNKVTEKGKYVELRCDPISGHTALYWYRQSLGQGPEFLIYFQGTGAADDSGLPNDRFFAVRPEGSVSTLKIQRTERGDSAVYLCASSLMGVMVGGEQFFGPGTRLTVL.

The chain couples TRBV28 to TRBJ1-1; D perhaps matches TRBD1 (6 bases). Looked up from germline, CDR1 is MDHEN and CDR2 is SYDVKM. The CDR3 runs 14 residues. The V and J ends lost 2 bases and 10 bases respectively, with 17 bases between them. CDR3 region: CASSLRRGAGRAFF. Written as DNA, the CDR3 is TGTGCCAGCAGTTTACGTCGGGGGGCCGGTCGAGCTTTCTTT.

The chain combines TRBV15 with TRBJ1-1; D uncertain. Between the trimmed V and J ends, which lost 6 bases and 2 bases, there was a span of 22 bases. Germline-derived CDR1 and CDR2 are LNHNV and YYDKDF (reference sequence). The CDR3 loop spans 17 amino acids. The CDR3 loop is CATRRTATGILNTEAFF. CDR3 DNA: TGTGCCACCAGAAGAACTGCCACCGGGATCTTAAACACTGAAGCTTTCTTT.

The table lists this clonotype with many counts. The chain recombines TRBV12-3 or TRBV12-4 with TRBJ2-7; 7 bases match TRBD1. The V and J ends lost 7 bases and 5 bases, in that order; junction bases with no gene match: 11. The CDR3 has 14 residues. The CDR3 sequence: CASISDRDYDEQYF. As DNA, the CDR3 is TGTGCCAGCATTAGTGACAGGGATTACGACGAGCAGTACTTC.

Details on this clonotype: Sequence at one end of the junction differs from germline and may be a read error. The chain uses TRBV7-7 and TRBJ2-5, with TRBD1 matching over 7 bases. This CDR3 comprises 14 residues. Germline values: CDR1 SSHAT, CDR2 FNYEAQ (reference sequence). The CDR3 DNA is TGTGCTAGCAGCGTCGGGACAGCTCAAGAGACCCAGTACTTC. This translates into CASSVGTAQETQYF.

The V and J genes are TRBV12-3 or TRBV12-4 and TRBJ2-2; D assignment may be TRBD1 or TRBD2 (5 bases each). CDR3 length: 17 residues. V lost 8 bases and J lost 5, with 24 bases in between. This CDR3 is CASVPSGTSVATGELFF. CDR3 DNA sequence: TGTGCCAGCGTCCCATCCGGGACGTCAGTTGCGACCGGGGAGCTGTTTTTT.

This clonotype was seen a few times. This chain connects TRBV7-9 to TRBJ2-2; tentatively, D is TRBD1 or TRBD2 (5 bases each). Per germline, CDR1 SEHNR and CDR2 FQNEAQ (reference sequence). The CDR3 is made up of 15 amino acids. Trimming shortened V by 5 bases and J by 2 bases, and 12 bases separated the two germline ends. The CDR3 reads CASSELRGNTGELFF. The CDR3 DNA is TGTGCCAGCAGCGAGTTGAGGGGTAACACCGGGGAGCTGTTTTTT.

The V and J genes are TRBV30 and TRBJ2-1, with 7 bases aligning to TRBD2. In germline, CDR1 is GTSNPN, CDR2 SVGIG (reference sequence). CDR3 length: 13 amino acids. V shed 5 bases and J 7 bases; nucleotides not matched to a gene: 8. The DNA of the CDR3 is TGTGCCTGGTCGGCGGGAGTCGGGAATGAGCAGTTCTTC. Translating gives CAWSAGVGNEQFF. The entire variable domain, with the rest obtained from reference TRBV30 and TRBJ2-1, is as follows: SQTIHQWPATLVQPVGSPLSLECTVEGTSNPNLYWYRQAAGRGLQLLFYSVGIGQISSEVPQNLSASRPQDRQFILSSKKLLLSDSGFYLCAWSAGVGNEQFFGPGTRLTVL.

This clonotype was found once. The V call is TRBV10-3, the J call TRBJ2-7, with D tentatively TRBD2 (5 bases). CDR1 and CDR2 (germline): ENHRY, SYGVKD. The CDR3 length is 14 residues. The V and J ends lost 4 bases and 4 bases respectively, with 14 bases between them. CDR3 DNA sequence: TGTGCCATCAGTGTGGAGGTCAGAGGGTACGAGCAGTACTTC. Translated, it gives CAISVEVRGYEQYF.